This is a list of T cell receptor beta chains from one sample in a study of T cells in Graves' hyperthyroidism and ophthalmopathy. MiXCR, applied by TCRdb to the multiplex PCR reads, yields one record per CDR3 protein. The sample consists of 300,000 to 400,000 distinct CDR3 sequences, around 13% of them appearing once. The sequenced sample was blood. These receptors were collected from a woman in her thirties with Graves' hyperthyroidism. The CDR3 runs from the conserved cysteine through the conserved F or W. D genes are given only for firm matches. For some rows the clone size is stated as once, few or many, or as a class when expanded; others skip it.

d_call: -; clone_size: -; v_call: TRBV29-1; j_call: TRBJ1-2; cdr3_aa: CSVGRVDGYTF; cdr3_nt: TGCAGCGTTGGAAGGGTCGATGGCTACACCTTC
d_call: -; clone_size: -; v_call: TRBV6-1; j_call: TRBJ2-3; cdr3_aa: CASSHTTGTTDTQYF; cdr3_nt: TGTGCCAGCAGCCATACAACCGGGACCACAGATACGCAGTATTTT
d_call: TRBD2; clone_size: many; v_call: TRBV28; j_call: TRBJ2-5; cdr3_aa: CASSLGGLAVETQYF; cdr3_nt: TGTGCCAGCAGTTTAGGGGGACTAGCGGTAGAGACCCAGTACTTC
d_call: TRBD1; clone_size: -; v_call: TRBV20-1; j_call: TRBJ1-1; cdr3_aa: CSARSGQGEAFF; cdr3_nt: TGCAGTGCTAGATCCGGACAGGGGGAAGCTTTCTTT
d_call: -; clone_size: many; v_call: TRBV28; j_call: TRBJ2-1; cdr3_aa: CASSPRGAVGPYNEQFF; cdr3_nt: TGTGCCAGCAGCCCTAGAGGGGCGGTGGGGCCCTACAATGAGCAGTTCTTC
d_call: TRBD2; clone_size: -; v_call: TRBV5-6; j_call: TRBJ2-7; cdr3_aa: CASMPSGTPGYEQYF; cdr3_nt: TGTGCCAGCATGCCTAGCGGGACGCCTGGCTACGAGCAGTACTTC
d_call: TRBD2; clone_size: once; v_call: TRBV4-2; j_call: TRBJ2-3; cdr3_aa: CASSQAASGVSDTQYF; cdr3_nt: TGTGCCAGCAGCCAAGCGGCTAGCGGGGTCTCAGATACGCAGTATTTT
d_call: -; clone_size: -; v_call: TRBV7-8; j_call: TRBJ2-5; cdr3_aa: CASSATRARETQYF; cdr3_nt: TGTGCCAGCAGCGCTACCAGGGCCCGAGAGACCCAGTACTTC
d_call: -; clone_size: few; v_call: TRBV30; j_call: TRBJ2-1; cdr3_aa: CAWSVFSNNEQFF; cdr3_nt: TGTGCCTGGAGTGTATTCAGCAACAATGAGCAGTTCTTC
d_call: TRBD2; clone_size: many; v_call: TRBV6-2/TRBV6-3; j_call: TRBJ2-5; cdr3_aa: CASSPGGGLVTQYF; cdr3_nt: TGTGCCAGCAGCCCGGGGGGGGGTCTGGTGACCCAGTACTTC
d_call: TRBD2; clone_size: many; v_call: TRBV6-1; j_call: TRBJ2-2; cdr3_aa: CAGKGLAGENTGELFF; cdr3_nt: TGTGCCGGGAAGGGACTAGCGGGGGAGAACACCGGGGAGCTGTTTTTT
d_call: -; clone_size: many; v_call: TRBV20-1; j_call: TRBJ2-1; cdr3_aa: CSAPDFADEQFF; cdr3_nt: TGCAGTGCTCCGGATTTCGCGGATGAGCAGTTCTTC
d_call: TRBD2; clone_size: few; v_call: TRBV27; j_call: TRBJ2-1; cdr3_aa: CASSLKPRTSGRNEQFF; cdr3_nt: TGTGCCAGCAGTTTAAAGCCCAGGACTAGCGGGAGGAATGAGCAGTTCTTC
d_call: -; clone_size: many; v_call: TRBV29-1; j_call: TRBJ2-5; cdr3_aa: CSVGGGQETQYF; cdr3_nt: TGCAGCGTTGGCGGAGGCCAAGAGACCCAGTACTTC
d_call: -; clone_size: many; v_call: TRBV7-2; j_call: TRBJ2-7; cdr3_aa: CASSLTGAEQYF; cdr3_nt: TGTGCCAGCAGCTTAACCGGGGCCGAGCAGTACTTC
d_call: -; clone_size: -; v_call: TRBV5-5; j_call: TRBJ2-4; cdr3_aa: CASSTGALAKNIQYF; cdr3_nt: TGTGCCAGCAGCACTGGAGCACTAGCCAAAAACATTCAGTACTTC
d_call: TRBD1; clone_size: many; v_call: TRBV20-1; j_call: TRBJ1-1; cdr3_aa: CSTRGGQGASEAFF; cdr3_nt: TGCAGTACTAGAGGGGGACAGGGGGCATCTGAAGCTTTCTTT
d_call: -; clone_size: many; v_call: TRBV12-3/TRBV12-4; j_call: TRBJ1-1; cdr3_aa: CASSLTGVPGEAFF; cdr3_nt: TGTGCCAGCAGTCTGACAGGCGTCCCCGGTGAAGCTTTCTTT
d_call: TRBD2; clone_size: many; v_call: TRBV28; j_call: TRBJ2-7; cdr3_aa: CASSGGLAGNEQYF; cdr3_nt: TGTGCCAGCAGTGGGGGTCTAGCGGGAAATGAGCAGTACTTC
d_call: -; clone_size: -; v_call: TRBV4-1; j_call: TRBJ1-1; cdr3_aa: CASSQFRSNTEAFF; cdr3_nt: TGCGCCAGCAGCCAATTTCGTTCGAACACTGAAGCTTTCTTT
d_call: -; clone_size: -; v_call: TRBV6-1; j_call: TRBJ1-1; cdr3_aa: CASIASGTGVTEAFF; cdr3_nt: TGTGCCAGCATCGCCTCAGGGACGGGGGTCACTGAAGCTTTCTTT
d_call: -; clone_size: -; v_call: TRBV30; j_call: TRBJ1-2; cdr3_aa: CAWSVKQESRGYTF; cdr3_nt: TGTGCCTGGAGTGTAAAACAGGAGTCGAGGGGCTACACCTTC
d_call: -; clone_size: many; v_call: TRBV2; j_call: TRBJ2-7; cdr3_aa: CASSENGSPYEQYF; cdr3_nt: TGTGCCAGCAGTGAAAATGGGTCCCCCTACGAGCAGTACTTC
d_call: -; clone_size: -; v_call: TRBV24-1; j_call: TRBJ1-6; cdr3_aa: CATSDFYSTDHSPLHF; cdr3_nt: TGTGCCACCAGTGATTTTTACAGCACCGACCATTCACCCCTCCACTTT
d_call: -; clone_size: many; v_call: TRBV12-3/TRBV12-4; j_call: TRBJ2-3; cdr3_aa: CATQGTSTDTQYF; cdr3_nt: TGTGCCACCCAAGGGACTAGCACAGATACGCAGTATTTT
d_call: -; clone_size: many; v_call: TRBV5-1; j_call: TRBJ2-1; cdr3_aa: CASSYDLDEQFF; cdr3_nt: TGCGCCAGCAGCTATGACTTGGATGAGCAGTTCTTC
d_call: -; clone_size: many; v_call: TRBV18; j_call: TRBJ1-5; cdr3_aa: CASSSSQGSYQPQHF; cdr3_nt: TGTGCCAGCTCGTCGAGTCAGGGGTCCTATCAGCCCCAGCATTTT
d_call: -; clone_size: few; v_call: TRBV7-2; j_call: TRBJ2-6; cdr3_aa: CASSEPGGAGANVLTF; cdr3_nt: TGTGCCAGCAGCGAACCAGGGGGGGCTGGGGCCAACGTCCTGACTTTC
d_call: -; clone_size: -; v_call: TRBV3-1; j_call: TRBJ2-1; cdr3_aa: CASSQDSLLPYNEQFF; cdr3_nt: TGTGCCAGCAGCCAAGATTCGCTCTTACCCTACAATGAGCAGTTCTTC
d_call: -; clone_size: -; v_call: TRBV30; j_call: TRBJ1-6; cdr3_aa: CAWSGIRVDSPLHF; cdr3_nt: TGTGCCTGGAGTGGAATCAGGGTTGATTCACCCCTCCACTTT
d_call: -; clone_size: many; v_call: TRBV28; j_call: TRBJ1-5; cdr3_aa: CASSYREPQHF; cdr3_nt: TGTGCCAGCAGTTACAGGGAGCCCCAGCATTTT
d_call: -; clone_size: many; v_call: TRBV11-2; j_call: TRBJ2-1; cdr3_aa: CASSLVGGPLSYNEQFF; cdr3_nt: TGTGCCAGCAGCTTAGTGGGCGGGCCGCTCTCCTACAATGAGCAGTTCTTC
d_call: TRBD1; clone_size: many; v_call: TRBV11-2; j_call: TRBJ1-5; cdr3_aa: CASSLDRVNNQPQHF; cdr3_nt: TGTGCCAGCAGCTTGGACAGGGTAAACAATCAGCCCCAGCATTTT
d_call: -; clone_size: -; v_call: TRBV15; j_call: TRBJ2-3; cdr3_aa: CATSRDPLASPDTQYF; cdr3_nt: TGTGCCACCAGCAGAGATCCGCTAGCGTCTCCTGATACGCAGTATTTT
d_call: -; clone_size: many; v_call: TRBV5-1; j_call: TRBJ2-7; cdr3_aa: CASRKNYEQYF; cdr3_nt: TGCGCCAGCAGGAAGAACTACGAGCAGTACTTC
d_call: -; clone_size: few; v_call: TRBV29-1; j_call: TRBJ2-1; cdr3_aa: CSVEDMTATEQFF; cdr3_nt: TGCAGCGTTGAAGATATGACAGCCACCGAGCAGTTCTTC
d_call: TRBD2; clone_size: -; v_call: TRBV20-1; j_call: TRBJ2-7; cdr3_aa: CSASEGLAGSQVSYEQYF; cdr3_nt: TGCAGTGCTAGTGAGGGACTAGCGGGGAGTCAGGTTTCCTACGAGCAGTACTTC
d_call: -; clone_size: many; v_call: TRBV25-1; j_call: TRBJ2-1; cdr3_aa: CASSDLERTAEQFF; cdr3_nt: TGTGCCAGCAGTGACCTAGAACGGACAGCTGAGCAGTTCTTC
d_call: TRBD2; clone_size: -; v_call: TRBV7-2; j_call: TRBJ2-2; cdr3_aa: CASSTSVNTGELFF; cdr3_nt: TGTGCCAGCTCGACTAGCGTGAACACCGGGGAGCTGTTTTTT
d_call: -; clone_size: many; v_call: TRBV7-9; j_call: TRBJ2-7; cdr3_aa: CASSEGDLEQYF; cdr3_nt: TGTGCCAGCAGTGAGGGGGACCTCGAGCAGTACTTC
d_call: -; clone_size: many; v_call: TRBV11-2; j_call: TRBJ2-1; cdr3_aa: CASSLGDFHPYNEQFF; cdr3_nt: TGTGCCAGCAGCTTAGGGGACTTCCACCCGTACAATGAGCAGTTCTTC
d_call: TRBD2; clone_size: -; v_call: TRBV30; j_call: TRBJ2-1; cdr3_aa: CAWETSGRSEQFF; cdr3_nt: TGTGCCTGGGAGACTAGCGGGAGGAGTGAGCAGTTCTTC
d_call: TRBD1; clone_size: many; v_call: TRBV6-1; j_call: TRBJ1-2; cdr3_aa: CASNTAGTGIGNYGYTF; cdr3_nt: TGTGCCAGCAACACGGCCGGGACAGGGATTGGGAACTATGGCTACACCTTC
d_call: -; clone_size: few; v_call: TRBV15; j_call: TRBJ2-3; cdr3_aa: CATSLTVISTDTQYF; cdr3_nt: TGTGCCACCAGCCTGACAGTCATATCAACAGATACGCAGTATTTT
d_call: -; clone_size: many; v_call: TRBV13; j_call: TRBJ2-7; cdr3_aa: CASSLTGLLEQYF; cdr3_nt: TGTGCCAGCAGCTTAACAGGGTTACTCGAGCAGTACTTC
d_call: TRBD1; clone_size: few; v_call: TRBV6-2/TRBV6-3; j_call: TRBJ1-5; cdr3_aa: CASRGTGENQPQHF; cdr3_nt: TGTGCCAGTCGCGGGACAGGGGAAAATCAGCCCCAGCATTTT
d_call: -; clone_size: -; v_call: TRBV30; j_call: TRBJ2-1; cdr3_aa: CAWIPPTCNEQFF; cdr3_nt: TGTGCCTGGATTCCCCCTACCTGCAATGAGCAGTTCTTC
d_call: TRBD1; clone_size: -; v_call: TRBV19; j_call: TRBJ1-5; cdr3_aa: CASSTHDRDQPQHF; cdr3_nt: TGTGCCAGTAGTACTCACGACAGGGATCAGCCCCAGCATTTT
d_call: TRBD1; clone_size: -; v_call: TRBV30; j_call: TRBJ2-1; cdr3_aa: CAWSRQGNEQFF; cdr3_nt: TGTGCCTGGAGTAGACAGGGTAATGAGCAGTTCTTC
d_call: TRBD2; clone_size: many; v_call: TRBV20-1; j_call: TRBJ2-3; cdr3_aa: CSARDRSGGTDTQYF; cdr3_nt: TGCAGTGCTAGAGATAGGAGCGGGGGCACAGATACGCAGTATTTT
d_call: -; clone_size: many; v_call: TRBV10-3; j_call: TRBJ2-2; cdr3_aa: CAIKGPTDPGELFF; cdr3_nt: TGTGCCATCAAGGGACCGACGGATCCCGGGGAGCTGTTTTTT
d_call: -; clone_size: -; v_call: TRBV2; j_call: TRBJ2-7; cdr3_aa: CASSAYRDSYEQYF; cdr3_nt: TGTGCCAGCAGTGCTTACAGGGACTCCTACGAGCAGTACTTC
d_call: -; clone_size: -; v_call: TRBV4-1; j_call: TRBJ2-1; cdr3_aa: CASSLRAAASSYNEQFF; cdr3_nt: TGCGCCAGCAGCCTAAGAGCGGCAGCGAGCTCCTACAATGAGCAGTTCTTC
d_call: -; clone_size: many; v_call: TRBV6-2/TRBV6-3; j_call: TRBJ1-4; cdr3_aa: CAATTGREKLFF; cdr3_nt: TGTGCCGCGACGACAGGACGCGAAAAACTGTTTTTT
d_call: -; clone_size: -; v_call: TRBV28; j_call: TRBJ1-3; cdr3_aa: CASSTGIYTIYF; cdr3_nt: TGTGCCAGCAGCACAGGGATTTACACCATATATTTT
d_call: TRBD1; clone_size: few; v_call: TRBV20-1; j_call: TRBJ1-4; cdr3_aa: CSARESPGQGNEKLFF; cdr3_nt: TGCAGTGCTAGGGAATCACCGGGACAGGGGAATGAAAAACTGTTTTTT
d_call: TRBD1; clone_size: few; v_call: TRBV7-9; j_call: TRBJ2-3; cdr3_aa: CASSLTQQGRSTDTQYF; cdr3_nt: TGTGCCAGCAGCTTGACTCAACAGGGGAGATCCACAGATACGCAGTATTTT